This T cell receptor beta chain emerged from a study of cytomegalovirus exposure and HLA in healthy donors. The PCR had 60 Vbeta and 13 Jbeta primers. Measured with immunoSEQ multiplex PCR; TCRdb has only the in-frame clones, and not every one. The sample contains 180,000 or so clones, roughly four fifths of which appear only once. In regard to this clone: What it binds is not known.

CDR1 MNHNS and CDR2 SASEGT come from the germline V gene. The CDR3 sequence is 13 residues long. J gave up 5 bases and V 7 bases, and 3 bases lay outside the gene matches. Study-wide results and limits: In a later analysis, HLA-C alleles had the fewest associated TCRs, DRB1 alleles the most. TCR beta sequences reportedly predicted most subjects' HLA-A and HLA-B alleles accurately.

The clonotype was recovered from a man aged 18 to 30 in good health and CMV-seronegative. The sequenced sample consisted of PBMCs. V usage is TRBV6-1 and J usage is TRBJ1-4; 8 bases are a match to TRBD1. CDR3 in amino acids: CASKRTGNEKLFF. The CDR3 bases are TGTGCCAGCAAGAGGACAGGGAATGAAAAACTGTTTTTT.